These 7 T cell receptor beta chains came from one sample sequenced in a study of cytomegalovirus exposure and HLA in healthy donors. The study ran its PCR with 60 Vbeta and 13 Jbeta primers. The protocol was immunoSEQ multiplex PCR, while the TCRdb copy is restricted to in-frame clones and leaves out a portion. This sample carries 140,000 to 150,000 clones, approximately 70% of them seen once, and the ten largest clones take 1.5% to 2%. Sample: PBMCs. These receptors all stem from a woman between 18 and 29 years old in good health and CMV-seronegative.

V and J are TRBV5-1 and TRBJ2-1, with D perhaps TRBD2 (7 bases). V was shortened by 4 bases and J by 7 bases, with 21 bases between the two germline ends. Germline values: CDR1 SGHRS, CDR2 YFSETQ. The CDR3 covers 16 residues. The CDR3 spells CASSHGTGGGWNEQFF. CDR3 DNA: TGCGCCAGCAGCCACGGGACGGGGGGCGGATGGAATGAGCAGTTCTTC.

J is TRBJ1-2 and V is TRBV6-5; 8 bases are shared with TRBD1. The germline gives CDR1 MNHEY, CDR2 SVGAGI. Germline trimming cut 5 bases from V and 7 bases from J; bases unmatched to any gene: 9. The CDR3 consists of 14 residues. CDR3 nucleotide sequence: TGTGCCAGCAGTCCGCGGACAGGGACGATTGGCTACACCTTC. This sequence encodes CASSPRTGTIGYTF.

This chain connects TRBV5-1 to TRBJ1-1; 7 bases align to TRBD1. Germline V gene lookup returns CDR1 SGHRS and CDR2 YFSETQ. This CDR3 has 16 residues. Losses at the gene ends were 0 bases for V and 3 bases for J; bases not matched to a gene: 8. CDR3 protein: CASSLGPTGRDTEAFF. For the CDR3, the DNA is TGCGCCAGCAGCTTGGGTCCGACAGGGAGAGACACTGAAGCTTTCTTT.

The chain recombines TRBV5-4 with TRBJ1-6; D unresolved. The CDR3 covers 14 residues. Germline CDR1 reads SGHNT; CDR2 reads YYREEE (reference sequence). Trimming left V 3 bases short and J 7 bases short, with 11 bases between. The CDR3 is CASSYDTLNSPLHF. For the CDR3, the DNA is TGTGCCAGCAGCTATGACACATTAAATTCACCCCTCCACTTT.

The chain has TRBV5-4 and TRBJ1-2, with D possibly TRBD1 on 5 matching bases. This CDR3 contains 13 residues. Looked up from germline, CDR1 is SGHNT and CDR2 is YYREEE (reference sequence). Trimming pared 4 bases from V and 2 bases from J, leaving 9 bases between. CDR3 protein: CASSRDRNYGYTF. The CDR3 bases are TGTGCCAGCAGCCGAGACAGAAACTATGGCTACACCTTC.

J is TRBJ2-2 and V is TRBV27, with 8 bases fitting TRBD2. In germline, CDR1 is MNHEY, CDR2 SMNVEV (reference sequence). The CDR3 length is 16 residues. V gave up 5 bases and J gave up 4 bases; unmatched junction bases: 9. CDR3 coding DNA: TGTGCCAGCAGTAGCTCAGCGGGAGTAGTCACCGGGGAGCTGTTTTTT. Protein sequence: CASSSSAGVVTGELFF.

The CDR3 sequence: CASSLRDPNIQYF. DNA for the CDR3: TGTGCCAGCAGCTTGAGGGATCCGAACATTCAGTACTTC. The chain uses TRBV4-2 and TRBJ2-4; possible D gene TRBD2, 5 bases. Looked up from germline, CDR1 is LGHNA and CDR2 is YNFKEQ. This CDR3 region has 13 residues. Trimming took off 5 bases at V and 7 bases at J, with 12 bases between the two ends.